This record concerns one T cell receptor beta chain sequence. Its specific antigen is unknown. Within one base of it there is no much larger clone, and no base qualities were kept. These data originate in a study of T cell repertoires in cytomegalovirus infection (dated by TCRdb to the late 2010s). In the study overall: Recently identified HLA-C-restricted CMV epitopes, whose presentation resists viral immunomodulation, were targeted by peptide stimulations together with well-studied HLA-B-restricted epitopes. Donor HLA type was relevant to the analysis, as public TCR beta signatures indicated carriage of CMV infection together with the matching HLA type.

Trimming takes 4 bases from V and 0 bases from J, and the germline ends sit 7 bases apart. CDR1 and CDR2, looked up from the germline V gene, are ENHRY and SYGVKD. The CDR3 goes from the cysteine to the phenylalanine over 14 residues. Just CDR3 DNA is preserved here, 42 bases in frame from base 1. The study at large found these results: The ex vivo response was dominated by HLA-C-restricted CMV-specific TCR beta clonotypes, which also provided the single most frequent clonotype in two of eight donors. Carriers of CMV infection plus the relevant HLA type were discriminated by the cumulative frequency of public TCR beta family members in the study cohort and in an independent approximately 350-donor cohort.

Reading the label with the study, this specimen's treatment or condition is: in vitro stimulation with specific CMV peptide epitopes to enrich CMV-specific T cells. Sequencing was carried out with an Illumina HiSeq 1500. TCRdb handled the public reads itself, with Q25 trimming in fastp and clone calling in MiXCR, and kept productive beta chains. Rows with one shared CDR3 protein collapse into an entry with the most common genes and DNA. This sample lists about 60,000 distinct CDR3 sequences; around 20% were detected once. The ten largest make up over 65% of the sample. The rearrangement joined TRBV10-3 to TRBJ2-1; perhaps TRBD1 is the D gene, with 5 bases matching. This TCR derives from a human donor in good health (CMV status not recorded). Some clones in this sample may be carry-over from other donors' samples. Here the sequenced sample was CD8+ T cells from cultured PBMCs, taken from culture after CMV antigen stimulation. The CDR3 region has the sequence CAISGQSSYNEQFF. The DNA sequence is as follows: TGTGCCATCAGTGGACAGAGCTCCTACAATGAGCAGTTCTTC.